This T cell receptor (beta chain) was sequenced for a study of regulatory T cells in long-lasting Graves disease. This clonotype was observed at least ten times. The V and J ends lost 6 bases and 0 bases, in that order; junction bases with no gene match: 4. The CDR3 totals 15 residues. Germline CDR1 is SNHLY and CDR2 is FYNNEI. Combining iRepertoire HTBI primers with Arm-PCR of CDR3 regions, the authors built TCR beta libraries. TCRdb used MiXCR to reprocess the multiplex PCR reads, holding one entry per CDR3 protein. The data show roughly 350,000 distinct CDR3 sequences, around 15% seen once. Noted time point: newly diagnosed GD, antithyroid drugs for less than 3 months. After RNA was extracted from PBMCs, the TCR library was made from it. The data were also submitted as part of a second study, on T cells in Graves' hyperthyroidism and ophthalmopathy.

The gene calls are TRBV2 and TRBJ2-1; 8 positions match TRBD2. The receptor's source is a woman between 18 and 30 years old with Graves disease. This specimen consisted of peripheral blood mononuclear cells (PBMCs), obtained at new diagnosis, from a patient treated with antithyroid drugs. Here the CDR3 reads CASRPGTSSYNEQFF. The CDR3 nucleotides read TGTGCCAGCAGGCCCGGGACTAGCTCCTACAATGAGCAGTTCTTC.